This T cell receptor beta chain is drawn from a study of T cell responses to AZD1222 COVID-19 vaccine. This clone has just one count. Profiling relied on immunoSEQ multiplex PCR, and the TCRdb table lists in-frame clones only, not all of them. Of about 100,000 clones listed, about 88% are singletons. V lost 3 bases, J lost 7 bases, and 12 bases stayed unmatched. Germline V lookup: CDR1 SGDLS, CDR2 YYNGEE. The CDR3 is made up of 16 amino acids. Sequencing was performed on peripheral blood, taken on day 0 of AZD1222 vaccination. This receptor was taken from an adult in good health. The chain employs TRBV9 and TRBJ1-4, with 7 bases fitting TRBD1. The CDR3, as DNA: TGTGCCAGCAGCGCCCAGGGGGGCAGGTCGTTTGAAAAACTGTTTTTT. Amino acid sequence: CASSAQGGRSFEKLFF.